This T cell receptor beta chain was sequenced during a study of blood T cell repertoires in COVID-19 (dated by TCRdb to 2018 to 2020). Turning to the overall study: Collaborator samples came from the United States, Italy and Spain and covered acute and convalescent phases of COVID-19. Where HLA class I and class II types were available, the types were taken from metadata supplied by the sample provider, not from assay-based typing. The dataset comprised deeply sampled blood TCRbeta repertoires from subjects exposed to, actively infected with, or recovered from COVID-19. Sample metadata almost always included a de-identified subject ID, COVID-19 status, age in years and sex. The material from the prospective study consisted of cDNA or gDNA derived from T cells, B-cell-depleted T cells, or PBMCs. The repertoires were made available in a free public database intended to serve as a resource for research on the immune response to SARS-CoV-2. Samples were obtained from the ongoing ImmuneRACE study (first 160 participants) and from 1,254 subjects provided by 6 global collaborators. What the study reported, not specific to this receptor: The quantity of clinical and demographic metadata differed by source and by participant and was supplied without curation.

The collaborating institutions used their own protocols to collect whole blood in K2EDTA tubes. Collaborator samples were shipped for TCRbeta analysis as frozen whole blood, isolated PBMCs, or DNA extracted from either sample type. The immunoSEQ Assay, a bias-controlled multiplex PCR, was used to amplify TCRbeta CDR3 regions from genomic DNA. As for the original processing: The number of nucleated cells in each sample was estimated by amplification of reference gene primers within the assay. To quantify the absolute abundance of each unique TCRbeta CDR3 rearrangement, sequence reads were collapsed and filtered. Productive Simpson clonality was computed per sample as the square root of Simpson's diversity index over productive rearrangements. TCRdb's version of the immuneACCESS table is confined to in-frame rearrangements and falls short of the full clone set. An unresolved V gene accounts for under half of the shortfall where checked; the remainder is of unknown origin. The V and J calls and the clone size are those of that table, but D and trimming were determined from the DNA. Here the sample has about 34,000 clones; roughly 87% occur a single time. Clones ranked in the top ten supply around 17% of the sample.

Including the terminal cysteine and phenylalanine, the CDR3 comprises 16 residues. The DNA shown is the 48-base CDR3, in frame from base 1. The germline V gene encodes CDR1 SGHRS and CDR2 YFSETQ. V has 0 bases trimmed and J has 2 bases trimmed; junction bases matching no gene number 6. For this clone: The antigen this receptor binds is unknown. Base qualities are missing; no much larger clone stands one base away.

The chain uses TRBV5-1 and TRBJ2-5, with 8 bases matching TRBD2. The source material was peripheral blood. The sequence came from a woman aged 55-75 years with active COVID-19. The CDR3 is CASSLASGRVQETQYF. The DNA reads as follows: TGCGCCAGCAGCTTGGCAAGCGGGAGAGTTCAAGAGACCCAGTACTTC.